Given below is one TCR beta chain in context. Its target is unknown. There are 14 residues in the CDR3. V was pared by 4 bases and J by 4 bases, with 14 bases between. Germline lookup yields CDR1 SGHAT and CDR2 FQNNGV. Amplification targeted the TCR beta CDR3 regions, with RNA transcripts as the source material. Scientists carried out first-round RT-PCR using HTBI primers and then a second-round multiplex PCR. TCRdb independently ran MiXCR on the multiplex PCR reads; one entry per CDR3 protein. The sample lists under 200,000 distinct CDR3 sequences, about 40% occurring once. This entry is derived from a study of Graves' ophthalmopathy and Graves' hyperthyroidism. Study results and caveats: Most expanded thyroid clonotypes above 0.001 frequency also appeared in blood.

Ophthalmopathy cases showed moderate-to-severe activity, scoring CAS ≥3 and NOSPECS ≥4, with duration under 3 months. Other autoimmune diseases, uncontrolled infections, pregnancy or lactation ruled patients out of participation. Diagnostic conclusions were grounded in clinical symptoms, serum thyroxine, TRAb, thyroid ultrasound and orbital computed tomography. This receptor was taken from a woman aged 40 to 50 with Graves' ophthalmopathy. The V and J genes are TRBV11-2 and TRBJ2-7; D tentatively fits TRBD1 or TRBD2 (6 bases each). Material: peripheral blood. The CDR3 DNA sequence: TGTGCCAGCAGCTCGCGGGACACCCCTTACGAGCAGTACTTC. It codes for CASSSRDTPYEQYF. The whole variable domain, filled in from reference TRBV11-2 and TRBJ2-7, reads EAGVAQSPRYKIIEKRQSVAFWCNPISGHATLYWYQQILGQGPKLLIQFQNNGVVDDSQLPKDRFSAERLKGVDSTLKIQPAKLEDSAVYLCASSSRDTPYEQYFGPGTRLTVT.